The clone carrying this T cell receptor beta chain was seen just once. The target antigen is unknown. Constant-region reverse primers amplified full-length variable regions, followed by semi-nested Nested Universal Primer A PCR. TCRdb re-called the 5' RACE reads with MiXCR, one entry per CDR3 protein. The table has about 32,000 distinct CDR3 sequences, 27% seen once. Overall study results and limits: Greatest tumor Treg TCR overlap was with tumor naive CD4+ cells. Larger-cohort validation covered only one TCR beta V-J rearrangement. In terms of TCR gene usage, tumor memory CD4+ T cells clustered together with blood and lymph node memory CD4+ cells, as well as with lymph node naive CD4+ cells.

Trimming stripped 4 bases from V and 8 bases from J, with 14 bases between. This CDR3 region has 13 residues. The sorted Tregs were CD4+CD25+CD127-/low cells. The origin of this receptor is a female donor with breast cancer. This rearrangement joins TRBV12-3 or TRBV12-4 to TRBJ1-2; D possibly corresponds to TRBD1 (5 bases). The sample taken for sequencing was tumor-infiltrating Tregs sorted from the breast tumor. The CDR3 DNA sequence: TGTGCCAGCAGTTCGCGGGGCCCGGAGGGCTACACCTTC. Encoded protein: CASSSRGPEGYTF.